This T cell receptor beta chain was obtained from a study of T cell clones after liver transplantation. Study-wide background: Post-transplant blood was tracked for graft-donor-reactive T cell clones identified in a pre-transplant mixed lymphocyte reaction. Subjects received no induction therapy and standard immunosuppression until randomization at 12-24 months post-transplant. At least one year of complete immunosuppression withdrawal without enzymes over twice normal defined tolerance. Three of eight recipients were HCV-positive; others had non-autoimmune, non-viral indications.

Profiled with immunoSEQ multiplex PCR; TCRdb holds only in-frame clones, not every one. The data contain 70,000 to 80,000 clones, more than 90% of them seen just once; the ten biggest clones take up 2% to 3%. V lost 3 bases to trimming and J lost 5 bases, with 14 bases between them. CDR3 length: 15 amino acids. Germline CDR1 is LNHDA and CDR2 is SQIVND (reference sequence). The V and J genes are TRBV19 and TRBJ2-1; the D call may be TRBD1 or TRBD2 (6 bases each). The source of this sequence is a human donor who received a liver transplant. The input for sequencing was CD4+ T cells from blood, taken before liver transplant. The CDR3 DNA is TGTGCCAGTAGTATTGGATCGGGGGCACACAATGAGCAGTTCTTC. Translating gives CASSIGSGAHNEQFF.